This T cell receptor (beta chain) is drawn from a study of molecular identifiers for immune sequencing clone quantification. Whole-study findings and limits: For effector cells, clones above 20 RNA copies held over 98% of molecules; for naive cells, under 1%. Clone sizes could be underestimated for highly expanded clones when identical TCR molecules share a barcode.

J lost 6 bases, V lost 6 bases, and 11 bases had no gene match. The CDR3 totals 14 residues. Germline lookup yields CDR1 MNHNY and CDR2 SVGAGI (reference sequence). With respect to this clonotype: The antigen remains unidentified.

MiXCR, applied by TCRdb to the PCR reads, yields one record per CDR3 protein. This table has approximately 500,000 distinct CDR3 sequences, about a quarter appearing once. The V gene is TRBV6-6, the J gene TRBJ2-7, with TRBD1 matching 7 bases. Sequencing was done on a sample of naive CD8+ T cells from blood, with Jurkat cell RNA spiked in. Sample subset: FACS-sorted CD8+CD4-CCR7+CD45RA+ naive T cells. The source of this sequence is a human donor in good health. Some libraries in this study had Jurkat cell RNA spiked in. This chain's CDR3 is CASRPGTACTEQYF. The CDR3 bases are TGTGCCAGCAGACCCGGGACAGCGTGTACCGAGCAGTACTTC.